These 6 T cell receptor beta chains came from one sample sequenced in a study of blood T cell repertoires in COVID-19. TCRdb keeps only in-frame clones here, not all; method: immunoSEQ multiplex PCR. The sample lists about 110,000 clones, more than 65% occurring once. Sample: peripheral blood. The receptors stem from a man aged 45-65 years with acute or convalescent COVID-19.

The J gene is TRBJ1-5, the V gene TRBV5-1, with TRBD1 identical over 8 bases. CDR1 and CDR2 from the germline V gene are SGHRS and YFSETQ. V lost 4 bases, J lost 6 bases, and 9 bases stayed unmatched. The CDR3 runs 15 residues. CDR3 nucleotides: TGCGCCAGCAGCACCTGGGGACAGGAAGGTCAGCCCCAGCATTTT. This sequence encodes CASSTWGQEGQPQHF.

V usage is TRBV5-1 and J usage is TRBJ2-3, with 11 bases fitting TRBD2. Trimming took 0 bases from V and 2 from J; bases not matched to a gene: 8. Germline V gives CDR1 SGHRS, CDR2 YFSETQ. The CDR3 sequence is 18 residues long. CDR3 loop: CASSLAPLAGDVTDTQYF. As DNA, the CDR3 is TGCGCCAGCAGCTTGGCCCCACTAGCGGGGGATGTCACAGATACGCAGTATTTT.

In this sample, this clone turned up a few times. V gene TRBV9 combines with J gene TRBJ2-7; TRBD2 aligns across 9 bases. Germline V gene lookup returns CDR1 SGDLS and CDR2 YYNGEE. With 0 bases clipped from V and 7 bases from J, the junction kept 5 bases outside the gene matches. The CDR3 covers 14 residues. For the CDR3, the DNA is TGTGCCAGCAGCGTAGGGCCAGCGGGGGGTGAGCAGTACTTC. Translation gives CASSVGPAGGEQYF.

The CDR3 DNA reads TGTGCCAGCAGCGTAGATGGGACAGGGAAAGCTTTCTTT. Amino acid sequence: CASSVDGTGKAFF. This chain joins TRBV9 and TRBJ1-1; 9 nucleotides align to TRBD1. The V segment lost 0 bases and the J segment 9 bases; nucleotides outside the gene matches: 3. Per germline, CDR1 SGDLS and CDR2 YYNGEE. There are 13 residues in the CDR3.

DNA for the CDR3: TGCGCCAGCAGCTTGCGAGGGGGCGTCTCCGACGAGCAGTTCTTC. Protein: CASSLRGGVSDEQFF. V gene TRBV5-1 combines with J gene TRBJ2-1; 7 nucleotides align to TRBD1. The J segment lost 10 bases and the V segment lost 1 base, leaving 11 bases of the junction unmatched. The CDR3 is made up of 15 amino acids. Looked up from germline, CDR1 is SGHRS and CDR2 is YFSETQ. The full variable domain, in which reference TRBV5-1 and TRBJ2-1 provide the parts outside the CDR3, is KAGVTQTPRYLIKTRGQQVTLSCSPISGHRSVSWYQQTPGQGLQFLFEYFSETQRNKGNFPGRFSGRQFSNSRSEMNVSTLELGDSALYLCASSLRGGVSDEQFFGPGTRLTVL.

The chain uses TRBV14 and TRBJ1-1; perhaps TRBD1 as D (6 bases). From germline, CDR1 is SGHDN and CDR2 FVKESK. This CDR3 region has 13 residues. Trimming took off 0 bases at V and 11 bases at J, with 13 bases between the two ends. The CDR3 DNA follows: TGTGCCAGCAGCCAAGAGATTTGGGGGCAGGCTTTCTTT. Its translation is CASSQEIWGQAFF.